This TCR beta chain derives from a study of metastatic and nonmetastatic thyroid tumors. Overall study: The comparison covered peripheral blood and tumor or nodule tissue in malignant and benign thyroid patients. Study-wide findings and caveats: Reported TCR beta diversity, measured in blood and tumor, was significantly higher for malignant thyroid tumors than for benign nodules.

Thyroid surgery was performed in patients who had received no treatment beforehand. V trimming: 4 bases; J trimming: 6 bases; junction bases outside the gene matches: 5. Germline V gene lookup returns CDR1 DFQATT and CDR2 SNEGSKA (reference sequence). The CDR3 has 14 residues. Original analysis: A classifier for distant metastasis in papillary thyroid cancer was constructed using CDR3 differences observed across clinicopathological groups. TCRdb reanalyzed the PCR reads via MiXCR. TCRdb's processing, not the authors' own work, is the source of the V and J calls. The sample has 7,500 to 10,000 clones; about 30% are singletons. Notes on this clone: Its antigen is as yet unknown.

J is TRBJ2-7 and V is TRBV20-1, with 14 bases identical to TRBD2. Sequencing was done on a sample of adjacent normal tissue. The sequence was obtained from a female donor with papillary thyroid cancer or a benign thyroid nodule (not recorded which). Some clones in this sample may be carry-over from other donors' samples. CDR3 residues: CSATNGTSGSEQYF. The CDR3 region has the DNA TGCAGTGCTACCAACGGGACTAGCGGGAGCGAGCAGTACTTC.